What follows is one TCR beta chain and its context. Its antigen is as yet unknown. The data are from a study of CXCR3-negative and CXCR3-positive naive CD8 T cells. Overall study: Summed over all libraries, TRB reads came to 110 million to 150 million, with about 1.5 +/- 0.3 million per library.

Those CD8+ T cells considered naive were CD45RO-CCR7+CD27+CD95-. The study, taken as a whole, reports: Higher TRB CDR3 hydrophobicity marked CXCR3-positive naive cells relative to CXCR3-negative naive cells. Once cells were cryopreserved, CXCR3 expression went down partly, and most assays used fresh PBMCs. Diversity ran similarly high across both naive subsets but far lower in memory CD8+ cells.

Germline loops: CDR1 SGDLS, CDR2 YYNGEE. This CDR3 has 16 residues. Through 5' RACE with UMI labels, the TRB cDNA libraries were prepared. Reanalyzing the 5' RACE reads, TCRdb keeps one entry per CDR3 protein, without DNA. This sample's table reports approximately 100,000 distinct CDR3 sequences. The sequencing input was naive CXCR3+ CD8+ T cells from blood. Subset: CD45RO-CCR7+CD27+CD95- naive CD8+ T cells expressing CXCR3 (TNR3+). The chain employs TRBV9 and TRBJ2-1; absent DNA, TCRdb's TRBD2 call cannot be checked. This clonotype was sampled from a human donor in good health. Some clones in this sample may be carry-over from other donors' samples. CDR3 in amino acids: CASSKSGGTTYNEQFF.